This T cell receptor (beta chain) was captured by sequencing in a study of T cell responses to AZD1222 COVID-19 vaccine. Study-wide results and limits: Two AZD1222 doses significantly raised spike-specific TCR breadth and depth over controls. The span of vaccine-associated CD4 TCRs extended across spike, with dominance at 160-218 and 743-854. Donors were mostly white British, more females; clonal diversity possibly underestimated.

Trimming removed 7 bases from V and 4 bases from J, with 16 bases in between. CDR1 and CDR2 (germline): SGHTA, FQGNSA. The CDR3 totals 14 residues. The study pooled second doses at about 4 or about 12 weeks. The data were produced by immunoSEQ multiplex PCR, yet TCRdb's version contains in-frame clones alone and is incomplete. Of approximately 43,000 clones detected, about 87% appear once; the ten largest clones hold 20% to 25%. As for this clone: The antigen is unknown.

The clonotype was recovered from an adult who received the AZD1222 COVID-19 vaccine. The starting material was peripheral blood, obtained 28 days after the second AZD1222 dose. The V call is TRBV7-2, the J call TRBJ2-5, with D perhaps given as TRBD1 or TRBD2 (5 bases each). In DNA form, the CDR3 reads TGTGCCAGCAACCCCCCGGGGCGAGGAGAGACCCAGTACTTC. Its protein product is CASNPPGRGETQYF.